Presented here are 9 T cell receptor beta chains from one specimen sequenced in a study of neurological immune-mediated disorders. MiXCR was run by TCRdb on the 5' RACE reads, yielding one entry per CDR3 protein. The sample shows more than 15,000 distinct CDR3 sequences, roughly 15% of them seen only once. Sequenced sample: PBMCs. These receptors originate from a man in his sixties with HTLV-1-associated myelopathy (HAM/TSP).

At least ten counts were recorded for this clonotype. J is TRBJ2-5 and V is TRBV12-3 or TRBV12-4, with TRBD1 as a possible D gene (6 bases). The length of the CDR3 is 15 residues. V was clipped by 7 bases and J by 5 bases, with 20 bases between them. Here the CDR3 reads CASTPLTGLRETQYF. In DNA form, the CDR3 reads TGTGCCAGCACCCCGTTGACAGGATTAAGGGAGACCCAGTACTTC.

This clonotype was detected only a few times. This chain joins TRBV2 and TRBJ2-5; the match to TRBD2 covers 8 bases. CDR3 length: 14 residues. V lost 8 bases and J lost 1; bases outside the gene matches: 6. Germline CDR1 reads SNHLY; CDR2 reads FYNNEI. In DNA form, the CDR3 reads TGTGCCAGCTCGGTAGCGGGGACCCAAGAGACCCAGTACTTC. Encoded protein: CASSVAGTQETQYF.

The V and J genes are TRBV19 and TRBJ1-1; 7 bases are shared with TRBD1. The germline V gene has CDR1 LNHDA and CDR2 SQIVND (reference sequence). V lost 7 bases, J lost 3 bases, and 8 bases stayed unmatched. The CDR3 contains 14 residues. The DNA of the CDR3 is TGTGCCAGTACAACCCAGGGGGTTCACACTGAAGCTTTCTTT. Its protein product is CASTTQGVHTEAFF.

This clonotype was recorded many times. V and J are TRBV5-6 and TRBJ1-1; D is unresolved. There are 15 residues in the CDR3. CDR1 and CDR2 (germline): SGHDT, YYEEEE. V was pared by 1 base and J by 2 bases, with 12 bases between. CDR3 region: CASSLRRNLNTEAFF. The CDR3 DNA sequence: TGTGCCAGCAGCTTGAGGCGGAATCTAAACACTGAAGCTTTCTTT.

This clonotype was found many times. Germline and junction disagree at one end, which may indicate a read error. The V call is TRBV20-1, the J call TRBJ1-5; no clear D gene. CDR1 and CDR2 from the germline V gene are DFQATT and SNEGSKA (reference sequence). The CDR3 totals 13 residues. This CDR3 is CSALWGSDQPQHF. The CDR3 DNA follows: TGCAGTGCTCTCTGGGGTAGCGATCAGCCCCAGCATTTT.

Relative to its sample, this clonotype is medium-sized. V is TRBV29-1 and J is TRBJ1-5; 10 bases agree with TRBD1. Trimming removed 7 bases from V and 5 bases from J; junction bases left unmatched: 5. The CDR3 is made up of 13 amino acids. Germline V gene data show CDR1 as SQVTM and CDR2 as ANQGSEA. The CDR3 protein is CSAWTGGDQPQHF. The CDR3 bases are TGCAGCGCTTGGACAGGGGGGGATCAGCCCCAGCATTTT. Full variable domain (remainder filled in from reference TRBV29-1 and TRBJ1-5): SAVISQKPSRDICQRGTSLTIQCQVDSQVTMMFWYRQQPGQSLTLIATANQGSEATYESGFVIDKFPISRPNLTFSTLTVSNMSPEDSSIYLCSAWTGGDQPQHFGDGTRLSIL.

This clonotype was detected only a few times. This chain connects TRBV6-5 to TRBJ1-6; a possible D gene is TRBD1 (6 bases). This CDR3 is 14 amino acids long. V shed 2 bases and J shed 10 bases, with 12 bases lying between them. Looked up from germline, CDR1 is MNHEY and CDR2 is SVGAGI. This CDR3 is CASSYKQGGSPLHF. CDR3 nucleotide sequence: TGTGCCAGCAGTTACAAACAGGGAGGCTCACCCCTCCACTTT.

This clonotype was counted ten times or more. V is TRBV12-3 or TRBV12-4 and J is TRBJ2-5, with a possible D match to TRBD1 (5 bases). Trimming removed 3 bases at V and 4 bases at J, with 9 bases between. The CDR3 runs to 13 residues. The CDR3 DNA reads TGTGCCAGCAGTTTGGCCAGGGCAGAGACCCAGTACTTC. It translates to CASSLARAETQYF.

This clonotype was observed at least ten times. J is TRBJ2-3 and V is TRBV6-5, with D tentatively TRBD1 or TRBD2 (6 bases each). V was trimmed by 0 bases and J by 8 bases, leaving 18 bases between them. Germline-derived CDR1 and CDR2 are MNHEY and SVGAGI. The CDR3 runs to 16 residues. The CDR3 DNA is TGTGCCAGCAGTTACTCCGACTGGGGGGCAGCAGGTACGCAGTATTTT. Its translation is CASSYSDWGAAGTQYF.